This T cell receptor (beta chain) appears in the sequencing data of a study of cytomegalovirus exposure and HLA in healthy donors. Looking at the study overall: Some 80 million unique TCRs from HLA-typed donors were held in an early data release.

Per germline, CDR1 SGHRS and CDR2 YFSETQ. This CDR3 has 12 amino acids. V was trimmed by 4 bases and J by 5 bases, leaving 9 bases between them. Study-level results: Some TCR beta chains (approximately 180 of them) were listed as cytomegalovirus-associated.

With 60 Vbeta and 13 Jbeta primers, the PCR was carried out. Assay: immunoSEQ multiplex PCR; the TCRdb copy retains only in-frame clones and omits some. The sample's table shows roughly 120,000 clones. At the time of sampling, donors were nominally healthy, though unrecorded immune exposures were likely. About this clone: Antigen: not known.

The sequencing sample was made of PBMCs. V usage is TRBV5-1 and J usage is TRBJ2-5, with D unresolved. This clonotype originated in a man in his late teens or twenties in good health and CMV-seronegative. The CDR3 protein is CASSGNSETQYF. In DNA, the CDR3 is TGCGCCAGCAGCGGCAATTCGGAGACCCAGTACTTC.